The next 10 T cell receptor beta chains were all read from a single sample in a study of blood T cell repertoires in COVID-19. Data came from immunoSEQ multiplex PCR; TCRdb stores just in-frame clones and leaves some out. The data show over 110,000 clones, with about 87% seen just once and around a quarter held by the top ten. Sequencing was performed on peripheral blood. These receptors came from a human donor in a cohort sampled during active COVID-19.

The J gene is TRBJ1-6, the V gene TRBV19, with 10 nucleotides matching TRBD1. V gave up 5 bases and J gave up 9 bases; unmatched junction bases: 7. Germline CDR1 LNHDA, CDR2 SQIVND (reference sequence). This CDR3 region has 15 residues. The CDR3, as DNA: TGTGCCAGTAGTTCCGGGACAGGGGACAGTTCACCCCTCCACTTT. Translation: CASSSGTGDSSPLHF.

V is TRBV7-2 and J is TRBJ2-7, with a weak D call TRBD1 (6 bases). The CDR3 is 14 residues long. V was clipped by 5 bases and J by 0 bases, with 11 bases between them. CDR1 SGHTA and CDR2 FQGNSA come from the germline V gene. CDR3 DNA sequence: TGTGCCAGCAGCGGCAGGGGTACCTCCTACGAGCAGTACTTC. Its protein is CASSGRGTSYEQYF.

This chain uses TRBV3-1 (or the pseudogene TRBV3-2) with TRBJ1-5, with D perhaps TRBD1 (6 bases). The V end was cut by 1 base, the J end by 2 bases, with 6 bases between. The germline V gene encodes CDR1 LGHDT and CDR2 YNNKEL (reference sequence). CDR3 length: 14 residues. This CDR3 is CASSQAGGNQPQHF. The CDR3 DNA sequence: TGTGCCAGCAGCCAAGCAGGGGGCAATCAGCCCCAGCATTTT.

This sequence joins TRBV15 and TRBJ2-3; TRBD1 is a possible D gene (6 bases). Germline values: CDR1 LNHNV, CDR2 YYDKDF (reference sequence). V was clipped by 0 bases and J by 5 bases, with 9 bases between them. The CDR3 runs 14 residues. CDR3 bases: TGTGCCACCAGCAGAGATGGGGACATAGATACGCAGTATTTT. Residues: CATSRDGDIDTQYF.

The CDR3 region is CASSPTLLTGYGYTF. CDR3 nucleotides: TGTGCCAGCAGCCCTACTCTCCTGACAGGCTATGGCTACACCTTC. The V and J genes are TRBV3-1 (or the pseudogene TRBV3-2) and TRBJ1-2, with D possibly being TRBD1 (6 bases). Trimming removed 4 bases at V and 4 bases at J, with 16 bases between. Looked up from germline, CDR1 is LGHDT and CDR2 is YNNKEL (reference sequence). The CDR3 contains 15 residues.

The chain carries TRBV5-4 and TRBJ1-6, with D hard to call. CDR3 length: 17 amino acids. Trimming pared 0 bases from V and 3 bases from J, leaving 13 bases between. CDR1 SGHNT and CDR2 YYREEE come from the germline V gene (reference sequence). This CDR3 reads CASSLGGGLGYNSPLHF. The CDR3 region has the DNA TGTGCCAGCAGCTTGGGGGGTGGACTGGGCTATAATTCACCCCTCCACTTT. Supplemented by reference TRBV5-4 and TRBJ1-6, the full variable domain reads ETGVTQSPTHLIKTRGQQVTLRCSSQSGHNTVSWYQQALGQGPQFIFQYYREEENGRGNFPPRFSGLQFPNYSSELNVNALELDDSALYLCASSLGGGLGYNSPLHFGNGTRLTVT.

The rearrangement links TRBV7-6 to TRBJ2-5; D is perhaps TRBD1 (6 bases). Trimming pared 5 bases from V and 1 base from J, leaving 17 bases between. Germline CDR1 is SGHVS and CDR2 is FNYEAQ. The CDR3 extends over 16 amino acids. CDR3 sequence: CASSESGQTPQETQYF. The CDR3 DNA is TGTGCCAGCAGCGAAAGCGGACAGACACCCCAAGAGACCCAGTACTTC.

The chain uses TRBV3-1 (or the pseudogene TRBV3-2) and TRBJ2-7; tentatively, D is TRBD2 (7 bases). Trimming shortened V by 1 base and J by 2 bases, and 12 bases separated the two germline ends. CDR3 length: 15 residues. Germline CDR1 reads LGHDT; CDR2 reads YNNKEL (reference sequence). The CDR3 sequence is CASSQGRGGAYEQYF. The CDR3 nucleotides are TGTGCCAGCAGCCAAGGGAGGGGGGGAGCCTACGAGCAGTACTTC.

This chain joins TRBV6-5 and TRBJ1-2; tentatively, D is TRBD1 (5 bases). The CDR3 runs to 15 residues. Germline V lookup: CDR1 MNHEY, CDR2 SVGAGI. Trimming left V 0 bases short and J 2 bases short, with 10 bases between. This chain's CDR3 is CASSYSGGVNYGYTF. The CDR3 coding sequence is TGTGCCAGCAGTTACTCCGGAGGGGTCAACTATGGCTACACCTTC.

V usage is TRBV18 and J usage is TRBJ1-1, with D maybe TRBD1 (5 bases). V was shortened by 3 bases and J by 1 base, with 9 bases between the two germline ends. From germline, CDR1 is KGHSH and CDR2 LQKENI. The CDR3 has 14 amino acids. CDR3 bases: TGTGCCAGCTCACCGGCGGGGCGGAACACTGAAGCTTTCTTT. Amino acid sequence: CASSPAGRNTEAFF.